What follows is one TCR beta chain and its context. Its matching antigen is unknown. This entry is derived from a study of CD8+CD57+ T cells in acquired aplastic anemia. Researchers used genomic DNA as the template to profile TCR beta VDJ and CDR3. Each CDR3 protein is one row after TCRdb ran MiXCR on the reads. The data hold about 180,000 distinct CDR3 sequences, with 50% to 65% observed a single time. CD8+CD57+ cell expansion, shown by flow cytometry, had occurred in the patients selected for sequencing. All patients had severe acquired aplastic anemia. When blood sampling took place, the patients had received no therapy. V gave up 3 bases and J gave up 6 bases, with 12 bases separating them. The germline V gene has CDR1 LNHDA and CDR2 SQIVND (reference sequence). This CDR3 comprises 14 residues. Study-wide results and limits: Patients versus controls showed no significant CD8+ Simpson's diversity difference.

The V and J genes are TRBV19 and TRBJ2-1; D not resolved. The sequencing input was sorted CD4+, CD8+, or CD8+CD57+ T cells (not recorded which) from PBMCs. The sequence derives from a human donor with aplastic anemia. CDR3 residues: CASSITAGANEQFF. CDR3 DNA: TGTGCCAGTAGTATCACTGCTGGTGCCAATGAGCAGTTCTTC.